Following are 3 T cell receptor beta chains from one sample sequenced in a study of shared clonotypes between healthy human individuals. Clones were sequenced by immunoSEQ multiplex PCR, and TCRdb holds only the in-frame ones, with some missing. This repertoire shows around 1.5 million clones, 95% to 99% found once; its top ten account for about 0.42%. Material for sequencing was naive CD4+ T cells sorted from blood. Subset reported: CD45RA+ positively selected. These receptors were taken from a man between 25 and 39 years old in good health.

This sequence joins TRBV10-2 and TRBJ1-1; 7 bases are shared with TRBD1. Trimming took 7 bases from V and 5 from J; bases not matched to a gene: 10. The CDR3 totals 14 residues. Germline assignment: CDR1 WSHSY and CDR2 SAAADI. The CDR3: CASNLQGISTEAFF. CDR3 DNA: TGCGCCAGCAATTTACAGGGGATTTCTACTGAAGCTTTCTTT.

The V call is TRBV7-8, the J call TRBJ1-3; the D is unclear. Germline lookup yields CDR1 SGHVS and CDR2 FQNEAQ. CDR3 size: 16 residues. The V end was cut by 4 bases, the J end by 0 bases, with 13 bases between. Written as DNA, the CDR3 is TGTGCCAGCAGCTCCACTAGGGTCGTCTCTGGAAACACCATATATTTT. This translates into CASSSTRVVSGNTIYF.

Written as DNA, the CDR3 is TGCGCCAGCAGCCAAGATCCGGGCGGGATAAGCGGGCCGTCCTACGAGCAGTACTTC. It yields the protein CASSQDPGGISGPSYEQYF. This chain connects TRBV4-3 to TRBJ2-7; a weak D match, TRBD2 (6 bases). This CDR3 is built from 19 residues. Germline V CDR1 and CDR2: LGHNA, YSLEER. With 0 bases removed from V and 1 base from J, the gap between germline ends came to 22 bases.